The rows below give T cell receptor beta chains drawn from one sample of a study of regulatory T cells in long-lasting Graves disease. A single record per CDR3 protein comes from TCRdb applying MiXCR to the multiplex PCR reads. Of a few hundred thousand distinct CDR3 sequences listed, roughly a fifth were seen once; the top ten hold more than 6%. Sample: peripheral blood mononuclear cells (PBMCs), taken when the disease was refractory, from a patient treated with antithyroid drugs. Receptor source: a female donor with Graves disease. The CDR3 runs from the conserved cysteine through the conserved F or W. The order of the fields is D gene, V gene, clone size, J gene, CDR3 DNA, CDR3 protein. D genes are given only for firm matches. Only some rows state a clone size, as once, few, many or a class for expanded clones.

d_gene: -
v_gene: TRBV6-1
abundance: many
j_gene: TRBJ2-6
CDR3nt: TGTGCCAGCATCGACGGGGGCTCCAACGTCCTGACTTTC
CDR3aa: CASIDGGSNVLTF

d_gene: TRBD1
v_gene: TRBV28
abundance: few
j_gene: TRBJ2-3
CDR3nt: TGTGCCAGCAGTTTCTTCCGGGACAGAGGCCTCAAGGATACGCAGTATTTT
CDR3aa: CASSFFRDRGLKDTQYF

d_gene: -
v_gene: TRBV20-1
abundance: -
j_gene: TRBJ2-6
CDR3nt: TGCAGTGCTAGTACTGGGGCCAACGTCCTGACTTTC
CDR3aa: CSASTGANVLTF

d_gene: -
v_gene: TRBV28
abundance: many
j_gene: TRBJ1-5
CDR3nt: TGTGCCAGCAGTTTAGGATCGGGATTTGGCAATCAGCCCCAGCATTTT
CDR3aa: CASSLGSGFGNQPQHF

d_gene: TRBD1
v_gene: TRBV6-5
abundance: many
j_gene: TRBJ2-7
CDR3nt: TGTGCCAGCAGTTCGACGACAGGGTTCGAGCAGTACTTC
CDR3aa: CASSSTTGFEQYF

d_gene: -
v_gene: TRBV6-5
abundance: many
j_gene: TRBJ2-5
CDR3nt: TGTGCCAGCAGTTACTCACAGGGAAACGGAGAGACCCAGTACTTC
CDR3aa: CASSYSQGNGETQYF

d_gene: TRBD2
v_gene: TRBV7-9
abundance: -
j_gene: TRBJ2-2
CDR3nt: TGTGCCAGCAGCTCGTATTTAGCGGGAGGCAACACCGGGGAGCTGTTTTTT
CDR3aa: CASSSYLAGGNTGELFF

d_gene: -
v_gene: TRBV12-5
abundance: many
j_gene: TRBJ1-1
CDR3nt: TGTGCTAGTGGTAAAACCAGGGCGTTGGGCACTGAAGCTTTCTTT
CDR3aa: CASGKTRALGTEAFF

d_gene: -
v_gene: TRBV6-1
abundance: many
j_gene: TRBJ2-5
CDR3nt: TGTGCCAGCAGAGAGACGACATTCCCCTTAGGGGAGACCCAGTACTTC
CDR3aa: CASRETTFPLGETQYF

d_gene: -
v_gene: TRBV2
abundance: -
j_gene: TRBJ2-5
CDR3nt: TGTGCCAGCAGGGCTAACAGGGTATTAGCGGAGACCCAGTACTTC
CDR3aa: CASRANRVLAETQYF

d_gene: TRBD2
v_gene: TRBV5-6
abundance: -
j_gene: TRBJ2-7
CDR3nt: TGTGCCAGCAGCTTGGAACTAGCGGGGGCTCAATACGAGCAGTACTTC
CDR3aa: CASSLELAGAQYEQYF

d_gene: -
v_gene: TRBV7-2
abundance: -
j_gene: TRBJ2-7
CDR3nt: TGTGCCAGCAGCTTAGGAGGGAATCCGGGCGAGCAGTACTTC
CDR3aa: CASSLGGNPGEQYF

d_gene: -
v_gene: TRBV7-2
abundance: -
j_gene: TRBJ1-6
CDR3nt: TGTGCCAGCAGCCCCATCTCCGGGAATTCACCCCTCCACTTT
CDR3aa: CASSPISGNSPLHF

d_gene: -
v_gene: TRBV15
abundance: few
j_gene: TRBJ2-1
CDR3nt: TGTGCCACCAGCAGAGCCCGGGACTCCTACAATGAGCAGTTCTTC
CDR3aa: CATSRARDSYNEQFF